One sample yielded the 9 T cell receptor beta chains listed below, sequenced in a study of cytomegalovirus exposure and HLA in healthy donors. PCR primers comprised 60 Vbeta and 13 Jbeta primers. TCRdb keeps only in-frame clones here, not all; method: immunoSEQ multiplex PCR. The profile shows 150,000 to 160,000 clones, 60% to 85% of them singletons. The sequenced sample was PBMCs. These TCRs come from a middle-aged woman in good health and CMV-seronegative.

In this sample, this clone turned up once. The chain carries TRBV6-4 and TRBJ1-6, with TRBD1 matching over 7 bases. In germline, CDR1 is MRHNA, CDR2 SNTAGT. V dropped 4 bases and J dropped 7; count of bases not matched to a gene: 1. There are 13 residues in the CDR3. CDR3 loop: CASSARGNSPLHF. For the CDR3, the DNA is TGTGCCAGCAGTGCCAGGGGGAATTCACCCCTCCACTTT.

The chain carries TRBV12-2 and TRBJ2-3; the table assigns TRBD2, which was not confirmed against the DNA. TRBV12-2 is marked as a pseudogene. The CDR3 has 16 amino acids. As DNA, the CDR3 is TGTGCAAGTCGCTCCTCGACTAGCGGGAGCACAGATACGCAGTATTTT. Translating it yields CASRSSTSGSTDTQYF.

The chain employs TRBV2 and TRBJ1-2, with 9 bases aligning to TRBD1. Germline V gene sequence: CDR1 SNHLY, CDR2 FYNNEI. V lost 4 bases, J lost 4 bases, and 4 bases stayed unmatched. The CDR3 has 14 residues. CDR3 protein: CASSVDRGTYGYTF. The CDR3 DNA sequence: TGTGCCAGCAGTGTGGACAGGGGTACCTATGGCTACACCTTC. Based on the CDR3 plus reference TRBV2 and TRBJ1-2, the full variable domain is EPEVTQTPSHQVTQMGQEVILRCVPISNHLYFYWYRQILGQKVEFLVSFYNNEISEKSEIFDDQFSVERPDGSNFTLKIRSTKLEDSAMYFCASSVDRGTYGYTFGSGTRLTVV.

Worth noting for this clone: An end of the junction differs from the germline gene, which may be a read error. The V gene is TRBV7-9, the J gene TRBJ1-1; D remains ambiguous. From germline, CDR1 is SEHNR and CDR2 FQNEAQ (reference sequence). CDR3 size: 9 residues. The CDR3 DNA sequence: TGTTCCAGCAGCCCAGAAGCTTTCTTT. This gives the protein CSSSPEAFF.

The gene calls are TRBV5-4 and TRBJ1-2; D is uncertain. V lost 0 bases, J lost 8 bases, and 14 bases lay in between. CDR1 is SGHNT, CDR2 YYREEE, per germline (reference sequence). The CDR3 contains 14 residues. This chain's CDR3 is CASSLADTATGYTF. The CDR3 nucleotides are TGTGCCAGCAGCTTGGCCGACACAGCAACCGGCTACACCTTC. The full variable domain, completed using reference TRBV5-4 and TRBJ1-2, is ETGVTQSPTHLIKTRGQQVTLRCSSQSGHNTVSWYQQALGQGPQFIFQYYREEENGRGNFPPRFSGLQFPNYSSELNVNALELDDSALYLCASSLADTATGYTFGSGTRLTVV.

V usage is TRBV28 and J usage is TRBJ2-1; 9 bases agree with TRBD2. Germline trimming cut 3 bases from V and 0 bases from J; bases unmatched to any gene: 12. Germline values: CDR1 MDHEN, CDR2 SYDVKM. The CDR3 consists of 19 residues. CDR3 region: CASSFTNPTSGPSYNEQFF. CDR3 coding DNA: TGTGCCAGCAGTTTCACCAATCCCACTAGCGGGCCCTCCTACAATGAGCAGTTCTTC.

This chain joins TRBV28 and TRBJ2-7; TRBD2 matches at 10 bases. In germline, CDR1 is MDHEN, CDR2 SYDVKM. The V segment lost 7 bases and the J segment 7 bases; nucleotides outside the gene matches: 7. The CDR3 length is 13 residues. The CDR3 DNA reads TGTGCCAGCACGAGCGGGGGGGCGGGGGAGCAGTACTTC. It yields the protein CASTSGGAGEQYF.

The rearrangement uses TRBV5-1 and TRBJ2-5; the match to TRBD2 covers 8 bases. The CDR3 totals 17 residues. J lost 5 bases, V lost 0 bases, and 12 bases had no gene match. In germline, CDR1 is SGHRS, CDR2 YFSETQ. The chain's CDR3 is CASSLAGGTRTGETQYF. The CDR3 nucleotides read TGCGCCAGCAGCTTGGCGGGGGGGACTAGAACCGGGGAGACCCAGTACTTC.

This rearrangement joins TRBV27 to TRBJ1-4; 10 bases map to TRBD1. The CDR3 extends over 13 amino acids. After removal of 8 bases from V and 11 bases from J, the junction contained 8 bases not matched to a gene. The germline V gene has CDR1 MNHEY and CDR2 SMNVEV (reference sequence). This CDR3 is CASRDRGQGKLFF. As DNA, the CDR3 is TGTGCCAGCCGCGACAGGGGGCAGGGGAAACTGTTTTTT.